This entry lists 7 T cell receptor beta chains sequenced from one sample in a study of blood T cell repertoires in COVID-19. Using immunoSEQ multiplex PCR, the repertoire was profiled, and TCRdb retains in-frame clones only, with some absent. The profile shows about 300,000 clones, 84% of them singletons. Sequences were obtained from peripheral blood. The receptors were sampled from a human donor with COVID-19, enrolled during active disease. The donor label of this sample is uncertain.

The chain combines TRBV7-2 with TRBJ2-1; TRBD2 matches at 9 bases. Trimming cost V 2 bases and J 7 bases; bases outside gene matches: 6. Germline V gives CDR1 SGHTA, CDR2 FQGNSA. The CDR3 extends over 15 amino acids. CDR3 sequence: CASSLRAGGANEQFF. Written as DNA, the CDR3 is TGTGCCAGCAGCTTAAGGGCGGGAGGGGCAAATGAGCAGTTCTTC.

This clone was observed once. The rearrangement uses TRBV29-1 and TRBJ2-1, with 8 bases identical to TRBD2. V gave up 4 bases and J gave up 10 bases; unmatched junction bases: 6. The germline V gene encodes CDR1 SQVTM and CDR2 ANQGSEA. The CDR3 is 12 amino acids. In DNA form, the CDR3 reads TGCAGCGTTGTCCCGACTAGCGAGGAGCAGTTCTTC. It translates to CSVVPTSEEQFF.

The gene calls are TRBV5-8 and TRBJ2-7; D possibly corresponds to TRBD1 (6 bases). V lost 0 bases and J 2 bases, leaving 18 bases between the germline ends. The CDR3 is made up of 17 amino acids. CDR1 SGHTS and CDR2 YDEGEE come from the germline V gene. CDR3 region: CASSLARGGNYAYEQYF. CDR3 coding DNA: TGTGCCAGCAGCTTGGCCAGAGGGGGTAATTATGCCTACGAGCAGTACTTC. The full variable domain, its missing parts supplied by reference TRBV5-8 and TRBJ2-7, is EAGVTQSPTHLIKTRGQQATLRCSPISGHTSVYWYQQALGLGLQFLLWYDEGEERNRGNFPPRFSGRQFPNYSSELNVNALELEDSALYLCASSLARGGNYAYEQYFGPGTRLTVT.

The chain uses TRBV7-2 and TRBJ2-1; 8 bases align to TRBD2. The CDR3 totals 16 residues. Germline loops: CDR1 SGHTA, CDR2 FQGNSA. J gave up 3 bases and V 2 bases, and 6 bases lay outside the gene matches. As DNA, the CDR3 is TGTGCCAGCAGCTTATCAGCGGGAGCCCACTACAATGAGCAGTTCTTC. This encodes CASSLSAGAHYNEQFF.

The J gene is TRBJ1-2, the V gene TRBV5-1, with TRBD1 matching 9 bases. CDR3 length: 16 amino acids. CDR1 and CDR2 (germline): SGHRS, YFSETQ. Trimming cost V 0 bases and J 3 bases; bases outside gene matches: 6. The DNA of the CDR3 is TGCGCCAGCAGCTTGGACCTGGGACAGGGAGACTATGGCTACACCTTC. Its translation is CASSLDLGQGDYGYTF.

The chain joins TRBV21-1 to TRBJ1-3. TRBV21-1 is a pseudogene segment. The CDR3 covers 16 residues. The CDR3 DNA reads as TGTGCCAGCAGCAGACGACGGGGGAGAACTGGAAACACCATATATTTT. This sequence encodes CASSRRRGRTGNTIYF.

This clone was seen only a few times. The CDR3 protein is CAISEGIAVDTQYF. CDR3 in DNA: TGTGCCATCAGTGAGGGAATAGCGGTAGATACGCAGTATTTT. V gene TRBV10-3 combines with J gene TRBJ2-3, with a tentative D call TRBD2 (6 bases). V dropped 2 bases and J dropped 5 bases, with 11 bases sitting between them. The CDR3 extends over 14 amino acids. Per the germline V gene, CDR1 is ENHRY and CDR2 is SYGVKD.